This T cell receptor beta chain appears in the sequencing data of a study of shared clonotypes between healthy human individuals. In the study overall: Each donor's CD4 naive and CD4 memory cells filled three plates apiece, CD8 naive two, and CD8 memory one.

As defined, naive CD8 cells were CD45RO-negative and positively selected for CCR7, with terminally differentiated effector memory CD45RA+ cells excluded. Notes on the study in general: Of the naive CD4 clonotypes, about 5% were shared across several donors.

As concerns this clone: Its antigen is not identified.

Germline CDR1 is MDHEN and CDR2 is SYDVKM. This CDR3 region has 16 residues. The germline V and J ends were trimmed by 6 bases and 1 base, with 16 bases remaining between them. In the original analysis: Junction-only sequences without quality scores came from ImmunoSEQ, so filtering differed. Libraries were prepared by immunoSEQ multiplex PCR; TCRdb keeps only in-frame clonotypes and omits some of them. That table furnishes V, J and clone size, whereas the DNA furnished D and trimming. The table includes nearly 600,000 clones, roughly 96% detected once. The source of this sequence is a woman in her thirties in good health. The specimen sequenced was naive CD8+ T cells sorted from blood. The chain recombines TRBV28 with TRBJ1-5; a possible D gene is TRBD1 (5 bases). The CDR3 loop is CASRTGQGWSNQPQHF. In nucleotides, the CDR3 is TGTGCCAGCAGGACGGGGCAGGGATGGAGCAATCAGCCCCAGCATTTT.